This T cell receptor (beta chain) was obtained from a study of PD-1 blockade in classical Hodgkin lymphoma. Whole-study results and caveats: Still unresolved is the cause of the repertoire differences, which may be disease activity or prior therapy.

The data were produced by immunoSEQ multiplex PCR, yet TCRdb's version contains in-frame clones alone and is incomplete. The sample has more than 140,000 clones, around four fifths seen once. Exposure to brentuximab vedotin varied, and each patient had relapsed following autologous stem cell transplantation. Germline trimming cut 5 bases from V and 9 bases from J; bases unmatched to any gene: 6. There are 15 residues in the CDR3. CDR1 and CDR2 (germline): MDHEN, SYDVKM. A remark on this clone: Its antigen is unknown.

This clonotype was sampled from a human donor with classical Hodgkin lymphoma. This chain joins TRBV28 and TRBJ2-1; 14 nucleotides agree with TRBD2. The sequences come from peripheral blood mononuclear cells (PBMCs), collected before the second cycle of nivolumab. This CDR3 reads CASSGLAGGFSEQFF. In DNA, the CDR3 is TGTGCCAGCAGTGGACTAGCGGGAGGATTCAGTGAGCAGTTCTTC.